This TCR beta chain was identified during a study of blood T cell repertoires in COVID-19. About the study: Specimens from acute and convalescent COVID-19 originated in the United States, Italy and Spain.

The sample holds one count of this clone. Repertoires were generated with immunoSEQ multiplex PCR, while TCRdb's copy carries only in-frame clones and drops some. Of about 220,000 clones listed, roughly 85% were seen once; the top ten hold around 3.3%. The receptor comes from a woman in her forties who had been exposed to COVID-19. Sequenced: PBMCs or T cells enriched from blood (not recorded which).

Here the CDR3 reads CASRQGGDTQYF. In DNA, the CDR3 is TGTGCCTCGAGACAGGGGGGAGATACGCAGTATTTT. The chain links TRBV19 to TRBJ2-3, with TRBD1 matching 9 bases. Per germline, CDR1 LNHDA and CDR2 SQIVND (reference sequence). Trimming at V came to 11 bases and at J to 5 bases, leaving 5 bases not matched to a gene. This CDR3 spans 12 amino acids.